This T cell receptor (beta chain) was profiled in a study of T cells in localized non-small cell lung cancer (dated by TCRdb to between 2020 and 2021). Regarding the research as a whole: Comparing tumors with uninvolved tumor-adjacent lungs, the study looked at the T cell repertoires of a few hundred patients with early-stage NSCLC. The cohort consisted of approximately 240 treatment-naive NSCLC patients whose localized lung tumors had been resected. Of the NSCLC patients, 120 to 150 were male and roughly 110 were female, and the mean age was approximately 64 years.

Results the study describes overall, beyond this receptor: The highest T cell clonality was observed in uninvolved tumor-adjacent lung, where clonality exceeded that of tumor, suggesting that antigenic responses were more focused in uninvolved tumor-adjacent lung. Higher blood T cell density associated with longer overall survival, while higher adjacent-lung clonality associated with shorter survival. A median of around 50 of the top 100 tumor clones turned up in the paired uninvolved adjacent lung, and approximately 30 of those clones also ranked among the top 100 of that same adjacent lung. Because multi-region tumor sequencing was not done, intratumor heterogeneity could not be ruled out. Because of the exploratory design, TCR variables were selected using unadjusted p-values without false-discovery rate correction.

At diagnosis, peripheral blood, uninvolved tumor-adjacent lung and tumor were collected and stored as a combination of fresh-frozen and FFPE material. For TCR repertoire profiling, blood samples were analyzed as peripheral blood mononuclear cells. Notes on this clone: The target of this receptor is not known. Base qualities are not recorded, but no much larger clone differs from it by a single base.

The immunoSEQ Assay was used to sequence TCR beta CDR3 regions from DNA. As for the authors' bioinformatics: To compute T cell density, TCR beta template counts were normalized to usable DNA, which was estimated by amplifying housekeeping genes. Richness was estimated with the preseqR package, extrapolating to 400,000 templates for PBMC samples and 120,000 templates for tissue samples. Clonality was defined as one minus Pielou's evenness. Tissue-enriched TCRs were identified through differential abundance testing performed on productive amino-acid clonotypes, with a minimum total count of 5 and an alpha of 0.1. The Jaccard Index and the Morisita Overlap Index were used to measure how much the repertoires overlapped between compartments. GLIPH grouped TCR beta CDR3s together with public tetramer-defined viral CDR3s, and a viral motif had to include at least three viral sequences and also show V-gene enrichment. TCRdb limited this immuneACCESS table to in-frame rearrangements with V and J called. A share of clones is missing; checked studies link under half to unresolved V genes, and the rest is unexplained. Clonal size and the V and J genes are those of that table, whereas D and trimming came from the DNA. This sample holds about 33,000 clones; about 81% were observed only once. 35% to 40% of the sample goes to the ten largest clones.

From the germline V gene (reference sequence), CDR1 is LNHDA and CDR2 is SQIVND. The CDR3 sequence holds 15 residues, the cysteine and phenylalanine included. Only the CDR3 DNA is retained, 45 bases long and in frame from the first base. V is cut by 3 bases and J by 2 bases, and the space between the germline ends is 13 bases. The TCR comes from a male donor at least 60 years old with stage II squamous cell lung carcinoma. The chain employs TRBV19 and TRBJ1-1, with a tentative D gene TRBD1 over 6 matching bases. Sequences were derived from peripheral blood, sampled before any cancer treatment. At the DNA level, the sequence is TGTGCCAGTAGTATCCCGTGGGGGGCCAACACTGAAGCTTTCTTT. Its amino acids are CASSIPWGANTEAFF.